A selection of T cell receptor beta chains follows, all from one sample in a study of PD-1 blockade in classical Hodgkin lymphoma. Produced via immunoSEQ multiplex PCR; TCRdb's table is partial and in-frame only. Of fewer than 50,000 clones detected, over 75% appear once; the ten largest clones hold around 35%. This specimen consisted of peripheral blood mononuclear cells (PBMCs), obtained before the fourth cycle of nivolumab. The source of these receptors is a human donor with classical Hodgkin lymphoma. Each CDR3 is given with its conserved first and last residue. Each record gives: J gene, clone size, D gene, V gene, CDR3 protein, CDR3 DNA. D genes are given only for firm matches. Only part of the rows carry a size: once, few, many, or a class if the clone is expanded.

TRBJ2-7	NA	NA	TRBV6-1	CASSPSVAGGYEQYF	TGTGCCAGCAGCCCTTCAGTCGCCGGGGGCTACGAGCAGTACTTC
TRBJ1-1	NA	TRBD1	TRBV4-3	CASSHQGDTEAFF	TGCGCCAGCAGCCACCAGGGGGACACTGAAGCTTTCTTT
TRBJ2-3	NA	NA	TRBV18	CASSPNRVGTDTQYF	TGTGCCAGCTCACCGAACAGGGTTGGGACAGATACGCAGTATTTT
TRBJ1-5	NA	NA	TRBV19	CASMDGQPQHF	TGTGCCAGTATGGATGGCCAGCCCCAGCATTTT
TRBJ1-3	NA	NA	TRBV27	CASSLYGGLSGNTIYF	TGTGCCAGCAGTTTATATGGAGGGTTAAGTGGAAACACCATATATTTT
TRBJ1-5	few	TRBD1	TRBV6-1	CASSQTGGDQPQHF	TGTGCCAGCAGCCAAACAGGGGGGGATCAGCCCCAGCATTTT
TRBJ2-1	NA	TRBD2	TRBV7-6	CASSLGGGAGTYNEQFF	TGTGCCAGCAGCTTAGGCGGGGGGGCAGGTACATACAATGAGCAGTTCTTC
TRBJ2-3	NA	TRBD2	TRBV7-3	CASSRTSGTDTQYF	TGTGCCAGCAGCCGGACTAGCGGAACAGATACGCAGTATTTT
TRBJ1-6	NA	NA	TRBV7-9	CASSPMGGSPLHF	TGTGCCAGCAGCCCGATGGGAGGTTCACCCCTCCACTTT
TRBJ1-1	few	NA	TRBV12-5	CASGLGRHTEAFF	TGTGCTAGTGGTTTGGGACGGCACACTGAAGCTTTCTTT
TRBJ2-7	few	NA	TRBV11-3	CASSPGPQSYEQYF	TGTGCCAGCAGTCCGGGACCGCAATCCTACGAGCAGTACTTC
TRBJ2-1	NA	NA	TRBV18	CASSPPGQNEQFF	TGTGCCAGCTCACCACCCGGACAGAATGAGCAGTTCTTC
TRBJ2-5	NA	NA	TRBV5-8	CASSGSLLWDNQETQYF	TGTGCCAGCAGCGGGTCCCTTTTATGGGATAACCAAGAGACCCAGTACTTC
TRBJ1-1	few	NA	TRBV7-9	CASTPGAQVNTEAFF	TGTGCCAGCACCCCTGGGGCACAAGTGAACACTGAAGCTTTCTTT
TRBJ2-2	few	NA	TRBV11-3	CASSPRGTNTGELFF	TGTGCCAGCAGCCCGAGGGGGACGAACACCGGGGAGCTGTTTTTT
TRBJ2-3	NA	TRBD2	TRBV4-1	CASSQTGGGTDTQYF	TGCGCCAGCAGCCAGACGGGGGGGGGCACAGATACGCAGTATTTT
TRBJ1-1	NA	NA	TRBV20-1	CSASGGTEAFF	TGCAGTGCTAGTGGGGGGACTGAAGCTTTCTTT
TRBJ1-6	NA	NA	TRBV7-6	CASSRGRGVNSPLHF	TGTGCCAGCAGTCGGGGGCGAGGAGTTAATTCACCCCTCCACTTT
TRBJ2-4	NA	NA	TRBV27	CASSGYQDHDIQYF	TGTGCCAGCAGCGGTTACCAGGATCACGACATTCAGTACTTC
TRBJ2-7	NA	TRBD2	TRBV30	CAWNGGTDEQYF	TGTGCCTGGAACGGGGGGACGGACGAGCAGTACTTC
TRBJ2-1	NA	TRBD1	TRBV7-9	CASSSPGQGAGEQFF	TGTGCCAGCAGCTCCCCGGGACAGGGGGCGGGTGAGCAGTTCTTC
TRBJ2-1	once	TRBD2	TRBV19	CASSIRGTSGFYNEQFF	TGTGCCAGTAGTATCCGGGGGACTAGCGGGTTTTACAATGAGCAGTTCTTC
TRBJ2-2	NA	TRBD1	TRBV9	CASSPWDRVNTGELFF	TGTGCCAGCAGCCCATGGGACAGGGTAAACACCGGGGAGCTGTTTTTT
TRBJ2-2	NA	NA	TRBV4-3	CASSQDSGSAGELFF	TGCGCCAGCAGCCAAGATTCAGGGTCCGCCGGGGAGCTGTTTTTT
TRBJ1-1	medium-sized	NA	TRBV11-3	CASSKKLGPAFF	TGTGCCAGCAGCAAAAAACTGGGTCCAGCTTTCTTT
TRBJ2-2	NA	TRBD2	TRBV9	CASSLQGRDTGELFF	TGTGCCAGCAGCCTCCAAGGGAGGGACACCGGGGAGCTGTTTTTT
TRBJ2-1	NA	NA	TRBV5-1	CASSLVRGEQFF	TGCGCCAGCAGCTTGGTACGGGGTGAGCAGTTCTTC
TRBJ2-7	NA	NA	TRBV5-1	CASSSQGLGYEQYF	TGCGCCAGCAGCTCACAGGGTCTCGGCTACGAGCAGTACTTC
TRBJ2-3	NA	NA	TRBV6-1	CASSESKDNTQYF	TGTGCCAGCAGTGAAAGTAAGGATAATACGCAGTATTTT
TRBJ1-4	few	NA	TRBV29-1	CSVGLSTNEKLFF	TGCAGCGTGGGACTGAGTACTAATGAAAAACTGTTTTTT
TRBJ2-5	NA	TRBD2	TRBV4-2	CASSQVEGLAGGEETQYF	TGTGCCAGCAGCCAAGTAGAGGGACTAGCGGGGGGTGAAGAGACCCAGTACTTC
TRBJ2-7	NA	NA	TRBV27	CASRETGKTYEQYF	TGTGCCAGCAGGGAAACAGGGAAGACCTACGAGCAGTACTTC
TRBJ1-2	NA	TRBD1	TRBV7-8	CASSSGQGNYGYTF	TGTGCCAGCAGCTCCGGACAGGGGAACTATGGCTACACCTTC
TRBJ2-7	NA	TRBD2	TRBV7-9	CASSLGGYSYEQYF	TGTGCCAGCAGCTTGGGGGGGTACTCCTACGAGCAGTACTTC
TRBJ1-1	NA	TRBD1	TRBV19	CASSPRQGKGNTEAFF	TGTGCCAGTAGTCCCCGACAGGGTAAGGGGAACACTGAAGCTTTCTTT
TRBJ1-2	NA	TRBD1	TRBV19	CATRDRTGRYGYTF	TGTGCCACTCGGGACAGGACGGGTCGCTATGGCTACACCTTC
TRBJ2-1	NA	NA	TRBV7-2	CASSPGWNEQFF	TGTGCCAGCAGCCCCGGATGGAATGAGCAGTTCTTC
TRBJ2-3	NA	TRBD2	TRBV5-6	CASSLRLAGGQITDTQYF	TGTGCCAGCAGCCTGCGACTAGCGGGGGGGCAGATCACAGATACGCAGTATTTT
TRBJ1-2	NA	NA	TRBV4-3	CASSQDAREPNYGYTF	TGCGCCAGCAGCCAAGACGCCCGGGAGCCTAACTATGGCTACACCTTC
TRBJ2-1	NA	TRBD2	TRBV9	CASSVGLAGPYNEQFF	TGTGCCAGCAGCGTAGGACTAGCGGGGCCCTACAATGAGCAGTTCTTC
TRBJ1-1	few	TRBD1	TRBV6-6	CASSYGDRASEAFF	TGTGCCAGCAGTTACGGGGACAGGGCAAGCGAAGCTTTCTTT
TRBJ2-1	NA	NA	TRBV27	CASSFTGAGERNEQFF	TGTGCCAGCAGTTTTACCGGGGCAGGGGAAAGGAATGAGCAGTTCTTC
TRBJ2-7	NA	TRBD1	TRBV7-9	CASSLEGQGNPYEQYF	TGTGCCAGCAGCCTCGAAGGACAGGGGAACCCCTACGAGCAGTACTTC
TRBJ1-1	once	NA	TRBV27	CASSSGGVPNTEAFF	TGTGCCAGCAGTTCGGGAGGGGTGCCCAACACTGAAGCTTTCTTT
TRBJ2-2	NA	NA	TRBV30	CAWSVRGELFF	TGTGCCTGGAGTGTACGAGGGGAGCTGTTTTTT
TRBJ2-1	NA	NA	TRBV7-9	CASSPDREQFF	TGTGCCAGCAGCCCCGACCGGGAGCAGTTCTTC
TRBJ1-2	NA	TRBD1	TRBV7-9	CASSLAGGDGYTF	TGTGCCAGCAGCTTAGCAGGGGGCGATGGCTACACCTTC
TRBJ1-6	NA	NA	TRBV6-5	CASASSYNSPLHF	TGTGCCAGCGCAAGCTCCTATAATTCACCCCTCCACTTT
TRBJ1-1	NA	TRBD1	TRBV23-1	CASNPLPGQGREIAFF	TGCGCCAGCAACCCTTTGCCGGGACAGGGAAGGGAGATCGCTTTCTTT
TRBJ2-3	NA	TRBD1	TRBV5-4	CASSLRTGGGTDTQYF	TGTGCCAGCAGCTTGAGGACAGGGGGTGGCACAGATACGCAGTATTTT
TRBJ1-1	NA	NA	TRBV5-8	CASSSITANTEAFF	TGTGCCAGCAGCTCGATTACAGCGAACACTGAAGCTTTCTTT
TRBJ2-1	once	NA	TRBV5-8	CASSQGGVHNEQFF	TGTGCCAGCAGCCAAGGGGGAGTGCACAATGAGCAGTTCTTC
TRBJ1-1	NA	NA	TRBV6-6	CASSYSVQTNTEAFF	TGTGCCAGCAGTTACTCGGTACAGACAAACACTGAAGCTTTCTTT
TRBJ1-2	NA	NA	TRBV7-2	CASSPRLGGNYGYTF	TGTGCCAGCAGCCCGAGGCTCGGGGGGAACTATGGCTACACCTTC
TRBJ1-2	NA	NA	TRBV10-3	CSARQGTLYGYTF	TGTTCCGCTCGCCAGGGGACTCTATATGGCTACACCTTC
TRBJ2-5	NA	NA	TRBV7-2	CASSFRGETQYF	TGTGCCAGCAGCTTCCGGGGCGAGACCCAGTACTTC
TRBJ1-3	NA	NA	TRBV4-2	CASSQVTGMGNTIYF	TGTGCCAGCAGCCAGGTTACAGGGATGGGAAACACCATATATTTT